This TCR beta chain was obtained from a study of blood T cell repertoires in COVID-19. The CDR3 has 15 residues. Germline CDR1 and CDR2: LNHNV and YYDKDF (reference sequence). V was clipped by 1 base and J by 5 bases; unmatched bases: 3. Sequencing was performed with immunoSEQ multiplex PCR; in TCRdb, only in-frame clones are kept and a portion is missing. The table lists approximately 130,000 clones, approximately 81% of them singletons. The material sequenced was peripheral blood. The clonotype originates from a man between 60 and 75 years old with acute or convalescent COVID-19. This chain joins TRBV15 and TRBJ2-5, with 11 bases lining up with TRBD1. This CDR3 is CATSRAGTGGETQYF. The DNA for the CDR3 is TGTGCCACCAGCAGAGCCGGGACAGGGGGTGAGACCCAGTACTTC.